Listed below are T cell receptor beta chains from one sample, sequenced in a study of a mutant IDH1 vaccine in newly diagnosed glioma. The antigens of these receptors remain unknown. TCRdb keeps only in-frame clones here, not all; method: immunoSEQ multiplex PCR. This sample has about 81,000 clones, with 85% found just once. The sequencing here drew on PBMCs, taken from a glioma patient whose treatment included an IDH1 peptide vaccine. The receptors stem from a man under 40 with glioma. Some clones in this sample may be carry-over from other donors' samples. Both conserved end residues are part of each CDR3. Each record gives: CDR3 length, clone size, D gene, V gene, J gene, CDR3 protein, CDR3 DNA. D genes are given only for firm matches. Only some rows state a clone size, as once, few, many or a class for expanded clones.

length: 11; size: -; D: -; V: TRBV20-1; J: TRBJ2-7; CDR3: CSAPRAYEQYF; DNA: TGCAGTGCCCCGAGGGCCTACGAGCAGTACTTC
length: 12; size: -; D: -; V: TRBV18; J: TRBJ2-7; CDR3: CASSRGGYEQYF; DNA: TGTGCCAGCTCACGAGGCGGGTACGAGCAGTACTTC
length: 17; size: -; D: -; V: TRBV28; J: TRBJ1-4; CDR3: CASSLLSRGRTNEKLFF; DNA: TGTGCCAGCAGTTTACTGAGCCGGGGGAGGACTAATGAAAAACTGTTTTTT
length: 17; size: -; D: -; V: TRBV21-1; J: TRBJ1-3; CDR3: CASSKEENRTSGNTIYF; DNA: TGTGCCAGCAGCAAAGAAGAGAACAGGACCTCTGGAAACACCATATATTTT
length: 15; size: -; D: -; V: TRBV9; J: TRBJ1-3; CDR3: CASSVATGTGNTIYF; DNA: TGTGCCAGCAGCGTAGCTACCGGGACTGGAAACACCATATATTTT
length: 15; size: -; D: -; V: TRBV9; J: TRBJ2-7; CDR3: CASSVGDTYSYEQYF; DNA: TGTGCCAGCAGCGTAGGGGACACGTACTCCTACGAGCAGTACTTC
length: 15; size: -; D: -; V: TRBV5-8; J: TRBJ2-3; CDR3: CASSLMGISPDTQYF; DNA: TGTGCCAGCAGCTTGATGGGAATATCCCCAGATACGCAGTATTTT
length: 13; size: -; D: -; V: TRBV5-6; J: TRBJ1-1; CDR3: CASSRGRVLDAFF; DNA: TGTGCCAGCAGCAGGGGACGGGTCTTGGATGCTTTCTTT
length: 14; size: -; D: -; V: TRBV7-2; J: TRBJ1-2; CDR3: CASSYIQGGGGYTF; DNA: TGTGCCAGCAGCTACATACAGGGCGGGGGCGGCTACACCTTC
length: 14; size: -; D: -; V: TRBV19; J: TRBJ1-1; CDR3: CASRPGLINTEAFF; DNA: TGTGCCAGTAGACCGGGACTGATCAACACTGAAGCTTTCTTT
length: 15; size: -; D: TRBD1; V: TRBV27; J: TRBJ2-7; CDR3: CASSSPGQGEYEQYF; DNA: TGTGCCAGCAGCTCCCCGGGACAGGGGGAATACGAGCAGTACTTC
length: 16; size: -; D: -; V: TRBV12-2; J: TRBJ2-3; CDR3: CASRLEQGVSTDTQYF; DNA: TGTGCAAGTCGCTTAGAACAGGGGGTGAGCACAGATACGCAGTATTTT
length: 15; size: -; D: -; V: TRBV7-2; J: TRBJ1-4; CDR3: CASSLGGGLTEKLFF; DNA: TGTGCCAGCAGCTTAGGAGGAGGGTTGACGGAAAAACTGTTTTTT
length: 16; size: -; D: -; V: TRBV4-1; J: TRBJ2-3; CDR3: CASSQPRAEYTDTQYF; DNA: TGCGCCAGCAGCCAACCGAGGGCGGAGTACACAGATACGCAGTATTTT
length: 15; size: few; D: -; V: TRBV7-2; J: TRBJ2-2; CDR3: CASSLVPGAGGELFF; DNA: TGTGCCAGCAGCTTAGTTCCGGGGGCAGGCGGGGAGCTGTTTTTT
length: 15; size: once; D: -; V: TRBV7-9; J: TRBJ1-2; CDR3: CASSQFREQNYGYTF; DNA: TGTGCCAGCAGCCAGTTTAGGGAGCAGAACTATGGCTACACCTTC
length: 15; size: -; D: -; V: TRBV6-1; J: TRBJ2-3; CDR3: CATSLTAPSTDTQYF; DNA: TGTGCCACCAGCCTGACAGCACCTAGCACAGATACGCAGTATTTT
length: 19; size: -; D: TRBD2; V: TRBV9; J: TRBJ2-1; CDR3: CASSERGLAGVGKKNEQFF; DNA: TGTGCCAGCAGCGAGCGGGGACTAGCGGGAGTCGGGAAAAAAAATGAGCAGTTCTTC
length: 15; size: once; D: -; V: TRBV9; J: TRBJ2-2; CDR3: CASSVGQMNTGELFF; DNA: TGTGCCAGCAGCGTCGGGCAGATGAACACCGGGGAGCTGTTTTTT
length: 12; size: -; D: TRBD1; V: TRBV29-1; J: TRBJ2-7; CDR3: CSAGQGVYEQYF; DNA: TGCAGCGCCGGACAGGGTGTCTACGAGCAGTACTTC
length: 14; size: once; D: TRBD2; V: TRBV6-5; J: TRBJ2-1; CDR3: CASSLAGSNNEQFF; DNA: TGTGCCAGCAGTTTAGCGGGATCCAACAATGAGCAGTTCTTC
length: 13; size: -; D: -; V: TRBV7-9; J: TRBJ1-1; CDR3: CASSLTEPLGAFF; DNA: TGTGCCAGCAGCTTGACTGAGCCGCTGGGGGCTTTCTTT
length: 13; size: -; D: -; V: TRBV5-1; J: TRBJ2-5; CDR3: CASSLETGVTQYF; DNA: TGCGCCAGCAGCTTGGAGACAGGAGTGACCCAGTACTTC
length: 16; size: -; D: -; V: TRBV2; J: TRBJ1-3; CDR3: CASSLSQALSGNTIYF; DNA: TGTGCCAGCAGCCTGTCACAGGCCCTCTCTGGAAACACCATATATTTT
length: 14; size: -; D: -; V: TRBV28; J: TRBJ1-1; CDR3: CASSLTGIIAEAFF; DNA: TGTGCCAGCAGCCTCACAGGGATAATAGCTGAAGCTTTCTTT
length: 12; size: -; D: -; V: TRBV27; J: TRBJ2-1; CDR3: CASRGPYNEQFF; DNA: TGTGCCAGCAGGGGTCCCTACAATGAGCAGTTCTTC
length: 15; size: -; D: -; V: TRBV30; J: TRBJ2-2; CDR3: CAWSVGGKSTGELFF; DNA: TGTGCCTGGAGTGTAGGCGGCAAGTCCACCGGGGAGCTGTTTTTT
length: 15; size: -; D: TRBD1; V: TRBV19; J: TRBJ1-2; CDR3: CASSIPGQVYYGYTF; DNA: TGTGCCAGTAGTATTCCGGGACAGGTCTACTATGGCTACACCTTC
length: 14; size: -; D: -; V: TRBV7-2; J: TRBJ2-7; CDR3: CAGGGSGSSYEQYF; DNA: TGTGCCGGCGGCGGTAGCGGCAGCTCCTACGAGCAGTACTTC
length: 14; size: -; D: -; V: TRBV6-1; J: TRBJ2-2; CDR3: CASSALDRTGELFF; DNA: TGTGCCAGCAGTGCTTTGGACCGCACCGGGGAGCTGTTTTTT
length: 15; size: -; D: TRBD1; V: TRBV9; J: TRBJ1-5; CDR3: CASSNTGGVGQPQHF; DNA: TGTGCCAGCAGTAACACAGGGGGCGTGGGTCAGCCCCAGCATTTT
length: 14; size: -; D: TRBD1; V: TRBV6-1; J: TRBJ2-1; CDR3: CASTRGQGGDEQFF; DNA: TGTGCCAGCACTCGGGGACAGGGGGGCGATGAGCAGTTCTTC
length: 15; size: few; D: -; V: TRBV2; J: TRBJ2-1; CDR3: CASSESDYGYNEQFF; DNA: TGTGCCAGCAGTGAATCGGACTACGGATACAATGAGCAGTTCTTC
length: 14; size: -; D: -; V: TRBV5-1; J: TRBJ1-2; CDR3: CASSLREADYGYTF; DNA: TGCGCCAGCAGCTTAAGGGAAGCCGACTATGGCTACACCTTC
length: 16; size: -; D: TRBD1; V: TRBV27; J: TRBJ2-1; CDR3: CASTKGGTVSYNEQFF; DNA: TGTGCCAGCACCAAGGGTGGGACAGTCTCCTACAATGAGCAGTTCTTC
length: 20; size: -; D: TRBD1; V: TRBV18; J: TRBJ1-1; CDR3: CASSPTNQRQGRWRNTEAFF; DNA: TGTGCCAGCTCACCAACTAACCAAAGACAGGGGAGATGGAGGAACACTGAAGCTTTCTTT
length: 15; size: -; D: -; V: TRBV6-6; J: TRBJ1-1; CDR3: CASSYHTGRGTEAFF; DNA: TGTGCCAGCAGTTACCATACCGGAAGGGGCACTGAAGCTTTCTTT
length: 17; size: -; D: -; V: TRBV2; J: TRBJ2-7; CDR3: CASSDPLVGPYTYEQYF; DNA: TGTGCCAGCAGTGATCCATTGGTAGGGCCCTATACCTACGAGCAGTACTTC
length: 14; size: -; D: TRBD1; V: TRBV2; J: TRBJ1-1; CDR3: CASSAGGGNTEAFF; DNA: TGTGCCAGCAGTGCAGGGGGAGGGAACACTGAAGCTTTCTTT
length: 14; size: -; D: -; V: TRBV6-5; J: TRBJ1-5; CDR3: CASSRGSSNQPQHF; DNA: TGTGCCAGCAGTCGTGGGAGTTCGAATCAGCCCCAGCATTTT
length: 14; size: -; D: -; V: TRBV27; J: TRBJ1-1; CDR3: CASSFGARRFEAFF; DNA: TGTGCCAGCAGTTTCGGGGCTAGGCGGTTTGAAGCTTTCTTT
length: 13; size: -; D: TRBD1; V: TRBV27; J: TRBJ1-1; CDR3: CASSFGQGAEAFF; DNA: TGTGCCAGCAGTTTCGGACAGGGGGCTGAAGCTTTCTTT
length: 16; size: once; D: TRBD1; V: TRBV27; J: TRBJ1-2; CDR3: CASTFRAGRGNYGYTF; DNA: TGTGCCAGCACTTTTAGGGCTGGCAGGGGGAACTATGGCTACACCTTC
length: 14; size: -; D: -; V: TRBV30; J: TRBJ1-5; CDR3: CAWRAGHSNQPQHF; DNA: TGTGCCTGGAGGGCTGGACACAGCAATCAGCCCCAGCATTTT